Shown below are 30 T cell receptor beta chains from a single sample sequenced in a study of cytomegalovirus exposure and HLA in healthy donors. The study ran its PCR with 60 Vbeta and 13 Jbeta primers. Measured with immunoSEQ multiplex PCR; TCRdb has only the in-frame clones, and not every one. The sample lists about 92,000 clones, over 70% occurring once. What was sequenced was PBMCs. The receptors come from a man aged 45 to 65 in good health and CMV-seropositive.

The chain is built from TRBV6-5 and TRBJ1-2; D call uncertain. Germline values: CDR1 MNHEY, CDR2 SVGAGI. V lost 6 bases and J 8 bases, leaving 13 bases between the germline ends. CDR3 length equals 12 residues. For the CDR3, the DNA is TGTGCCAGCAGACGCACGAACGGGGGCTACACCTTC. It yields the protein CASRRTNGGYTF.

The V and J genes are TRBV28 and TRBJ2-3; 15 nucleotides line up with TRBD2. The V segment lost 0 bases and the J segment 3 bases; nucleotides outside the gene matches: 4. This CDR3 comprises 18 residues. The germline CDR1 and CDR2 sequences are MDHEN and SYDVKM. This CDR3 reads CASSLWGLAGGITDTQYF. The CDR3 DNA follows: TGTGCCAGCAGTTTATGGGGACTAGCGGGGGGCATAACAGATACGCAGTATTTT.

This clone has only a few counts. V and J are TRBV29-1 and TRBJ2-5; tentatively, D is TRBD1 (6 bases). CDR3 length: 14 residues. Germline CDR1 and CDR2: SQVTM and ANQGSEA. V lost 2 bases and J 5 bases, leaving 15 bases between the germline ends. Here the CDR3 reads CSVEKGQWGETQYF. The CDR3 nucleotides read TGCAGCGTTGAAAAGGGACAATGGGGCGAGACCCAGTACTTC.

This chain joins TRBV6-1 and TRBJ2-5; 9 bases map to TRBD1. The CDR3 spans 14 residues. The germline V gene has CDR1 MNHNS and CDR2 SASEGT. V shed 4 bases, J shed 5 bases, and the junction held 5 bases outside the gene matches. The DNA of the CDR3 is TGTGCCAGCAGTGCACAGGGGGCCCGGGAGACCCAGTACTTC. Protein product: CASSAQGARETQYF.

The table lists this clone with a few counts. The rearrangement uses TRBV19 and TRBJ2-3, with a weak D call TRBD1 (6 bases). The germline V gene has CDR1 LNHDA and CDR2 SQIVND (reference sequence). This CDR3 comprises 14 residues. V lost 3 bases and J 2 bases, leaving 9 bases between the germline ends. The CDR3 DNA is TGTGCCAGTAGTATCGGACAGCCCACAGATACGCAGTATTTT. Translation gives CASSIGQPTDTQYF.

This chain joins TRBV30 and TRBJ2-7, with TRBD2 as a possible D gene (7 bases). CDR3 length: 14 amino acids. CDR1 and CDR2 from the germline V gene are GTSNPN and SVGIG (reference sequence). Trimming left V 0 bases short and J 1 base short, with 10 bases between. The CDR3: CAWSVGGPSYEQYF. The CDR3 DNA sequence: TGTGCCTGGAGTGTGGGGGGGCCTTCCTACGAGCAGTACTTC.

The V gene is TRBV7-2, the J gene TRBJ1-4; TRBD1 might be the D (6 bases). Between the trimmed V and J ends, which lost 1 base and 4 bases, there was a span of 10 bases. The CDR3 loop spans 15 amino acids. CDR1 and CDR2 (germline): SGHTA, FQGNSA. CDR3 sequence: CASSLEAGVNEKLFF. The CDR3, as DNA: TGTGCCAGCAGCTTAGAGGCAGGGGTTAATGAAAAACTGTTTTTT.

The chain joins TRBV6-5 to TRBJ1-4, with D possibly TRBD1 on 6 matching bases. The germline CDR1 and CDR2 sequences are MNHEY and SVGAGI. This CDR3 contains 14 residues. V lost 4 bases to trimming and J lost 7 bases, with 13 bases between them. CDR3 coding DNA: TGTGCCAGCAGTTTGGGGGGGCTTGGTGAAAAACTGTTTTTT. Encoded protein: CASSLGGLGEKLFF.

This chain joins TRBV2 and TRBJ2-1; 9 bases fit TRBD1. V trimming: 4 bases; J trimming: 8 bases; junction bases outside the gene matches: 12. The CDR3 is made up of 16 amino acids. CDR1 SNHLY and CDR2 FYNNEI come from the germline V gene. The CDR3 region has the DNA TGTGCCAGCAGTGCTAGACCCCGGGACAGGGTCCATGAGCAGTTCTTC. It encodes CASSARPRDRVHEQFF.

The chain is built from TRBV28 and TRBJ1-1; 9 nucleotides match TRBD1. Germline V lookup: CDR1 MDHEN, CDR2 SYDVKM. The trim removed 4 bases at V and 11 bases at J, leaving 14 bases unmatched. The CDR3 consists of 15 residues. The chain's CDR3 is CASSYPGTGSPGAFF. The CDR3 region has the DNA TGTGCCAGCAGTTACCCCGGGACAGGGTCCCCGGGGGCTTTCTTT.

The V and J genes are TRBV7-2 and TRBJ1-3; 11 bases match TRBD1. V gave up 5 bases and J gave up 4 bases; unmatched junction bases: 4. This CDR3 is built from 15 residues. From germline, CDR1 is SGHTA and CDR2 FQGNSA. CDR3 sequence reads: CASSLDRGQGNTIYF. CDR3 DNA sequence: TGTGCCAGCAGCCTGGACAGGGGGCAGGGAAACACCATATATTTT.

The V call is TRBV7-9, the J call TRBJ2-1; the D is unclear. Germline V CDR1 and CDR2: SEHNR, FQNEAQ (reference sequence). CDR3 length equals 14 residues. V lost 3 bases and J lost 5, with 11 bases in between. DNA for the CDR3: TGTGCCAGCAGCTTTAGTACTCGAGACAATGAGCAGTTCTTC. It encodes CASSFSTRDNEQFF.

The chain uses TRBV7-2 and TRBJ2-6, with 9 positions matching TRBD1. The CDR3 is made up of 17 amino acids. With 5 bases clipped from V and 2 bases from J, the junction kept 7 bases outside the gene matches. Germline assignment: CDR1 SGHTA and CDR2 FQGNSA. CDR3 residues: CASSPRQGVAGANVLTF. The CDR3, as DNA: TGTGCCAGCAGCCCACGACAGGGGGTCGCTGGGGCCAACGTCCTGACTTTC.

This chain links TRBV6-1 with TRBJ2-5; tentative D call: TRBD2 (7 bases). CDR1 is MNHNS and CDR2 is SASEGT in the germline V gene. CDR3 length: 15 amino acids. V dropped 3 bases and J dropped 5 bases, with 16 bases sitting between them. The CDR3 DNA follows: TGTGCCAGCAGTGAGGCGGGGGCGCCCCGGGAGACCCAGTACTTC. Translation gives CASSEAGAPRETQYF.

This clone turned up a few times. This sequence joins TRBV7-9 and TRBJ1-3; the D gene is possibly TRBD1 (6 bases). V lost 0 bases and J 4 bases, leaving 10 bases between the germline ends. The CDR3 has 15 amino acids. Germline CDR1 reads SEHNR; CDR2 reads FQNEAQ (reference sequence). CDR3 sequence reads: CASSLARGYGNTIYF. The DNA for the CDR3 is TGTGCCAGCAGCTTAGCCAGGGGTTACGGAAACACCATATATTTT.

The gene calls are TRBV27 and TRBJ2-7, with D possibly being TRBD2 (5 bases). Germline V lookup: CDR1 MNHEY, CDR2 SMNVEV (reference sequence). V was pared by 2 bases and J by 6 bases, with 14 bases between. This CDR3 has 14 amino acids. For the CDR3, the DNA is TGTGCCAGCAGTTTAGTTCTGGGCGCGGGCGAGCAGTACTTC. It yields the protein CASSLVLGAGEQYF.

The chain joins TRBV7-6 to TRBJ2-1, with 16 positions matching TRBD2. Germline V gene lookup returns CDR1 SGHVS and CDR2 FNYEAQ. The CDR3 is 16 residues long. V gave up 5 bases and J gave up 10 bases; unmatched junction bases: 8. The CDR3 spells CASSMGLAGGVQEQFF. CDR3 DNA: TGTGCCAGCAGCATGGGACTAGCGGGGGGGGTTCAAGAGCAGTTCTTC.

J is TRBJ1-2 and V is TRBV4-3; D ambiguous. CDR1 and CDR2 (germline): LGHNA, YSLEER. V lost 0 bases to trimming and J lost 9 bases, with 17 bases between them. The CDR3 runs 15 residues. DNA for the CDR3: TGCGCCAGCAGCCAAGACCTGGGCAGCCAGAGCAGCTACACCTTC. This codes for CASSQDLGSQSSYTF.

The V gene is TRBV2, the J gene TRBJ1-5; no definite D call. Germline-derived CDR1 and CDR2 are SNHLY and FYNNEI. The V and J ends lost 1 base and 0 bases respectively, with 4 bases between them. The CDR3 is made up of 14 amino acids. The DNA of the CDR3 is TGTGCCAGCAGTGAAGGTAGTAGCAATCAGCCCCAGCATTTT. This codes for CASSEGSSNQPQHF. Filled out from reference TRBV2 and TRBJ1-5, the complete variable domain reads EPEVTQTPSHQVTQMGQEVILRCVPISNHLYFYWYRQILGQKVEFLVSFYNNEISEKSEIFDDQFSVERPDGSNFTLKIRSTKLEDSAMYFCASSEGSSNQPQHFGDGTRLSIL.

The chain links TRBV6-1 to TRBJ1-6; D possibly corresponds to TRBD1 (6 bases). Trimming pared 4 bases from V and 5 bases from J, leaving 12 bases between. The CDR3 runs to 15 residues. Germline CDR1 is MNHNS and CDR2 is SASEGT. CDR3 sequence: CASSVSGTNNSPLHF. In DNA, the CDR3 is TGTGCCAGCAGTGTCTCCGGGACAAATAATTCACCCCTCCACTTT.

This clone has only a few counts. The V call is TRBV6-1, the J call TRBJ1-3; D possibly corresponds to TRBD1 (5 bases). Per germline, CDR1 MNHNS and CDR2 SASEGT. This CDR3 has 15 amino acids. Trimming removed 1 base from V and 0 bases from J, with 7 bases in between. The CDR3 DNA follows: TGTGCCAGCAGTGAAGTGGGGGGCTCTGGAAACACCATATATTTT. Translation: CASSEVGGSGNTIYF.

V usage is TRBV7-3 and J usage is TRBJ2-1; a weak D match, TRBD1 (5 bases). V was trimmed by 3 bases and J by 4 bases, leaving 10 bases between them. The V gene's germline CDR1 is SGHTA and CDR2 FQGTGA. The CDR3 contains 14 residues. DNA of the CDR3: TGTGCCAGCAGCTTTAAGGCAGGGTACAATGAGCAGTTCTTC. Its protein is CASSFKAGYNEQFF. Supplemented by reference TRBV7-3 and TRBJ2-1, the full variable domain reads GAGVSQTPSNKVTEKGKYVELRCDPISGHTALYWYRQSLGQGPEFLIYFQGTGAADDSGLPNDRFFAVRPEGSVSTLKIQRTERGDSAVYLCASSFKAGYNEQFFGPGTRLTVL.

The chain couples TRBV10-3 to TRBJ1-2; no firm D call. The germline V and J ends were trimmed by 0 bases and 4 bases, with 9 bases remaining between them. The CDR3 runs to 14 residues. Germline V gene data show CDR1 as ENHRY and CDR2 as SYGVKD. The CDR3 here is CAISESSQTYGYTF. The CDR3 DNA follows: TGTGCCATCAGTGAGTCAAGCCAAACCTATGGCTACACCTTC.

This rearrangement joins TRBV20-1 to TRBJ1-4; D is unresolved. The CDR3 contains 11 residues. V gave up 2 bases and J gave up 7 bases, with 5 bases separating them. Germline values: CDR1 DFQATT, CDR2 SNEGSKA (reference sequence). The chain's CDR3 is CSARFGEKLFF. The CDR3 coding sequence is TGCAGTGCTAGATTCGGTGAAAAACTGTTTTTT.

This chain links TRBV4-3 with TRBJ2-2, with TRBD2 identical over 12 bases. V lost 4 bases and J lost 4; bases outside the gene matches: 4. CDR1 and CDR2 (germline): LGHNA, YSLEER. CDR3 length: 16 amino acids. In DNA form, the CDR3 reads TGCGCCAGCAGCCTGACTAGCGGGGGTGTCACCGGGGAGCTGTTTTTT. Translation gives CASSLTSGGVTGELFF.

The chain employs TRBV18 and TRBJ2-2, with D possibly TRBD1 on 7 matching bases. This CDR3 has 17 residues. Germline CDR1 is KGHSH and CDR2 is LQKENI. Trimming stripped 2 bases from V and 2 bases from J, with 15 bases between. This CDR3 reads CASSPGGGGFNTGELFF. CDR3 bases: TGTGCCAGCTCACCAGGAGGAGGGGGCTTCAACACCGGGGAGCTGTTTTTT.

The J gene is TRBJ2-7, the V gene TRBV7-9, with no clear D. The CDR3 spans 11 residues. In germline, CDR1 is SEHNR, CDR2 FQNEAQ (reference sequence). The V end was cut by 5 bases, the J end by 3 bases, with 5 bases between. DNA of the CDR3: TGTGCCAGCAGCCCCGGCTACGAGCAGTACTTC. Translated, it gives CASSPGYEQYF.

As DNA, the CDR3 is TGTGCCAGCAGCTTGGAAGGACAGTCCATTGTGGCCCAGCATTTT. Amino acid sequence: CASSLEGQSIVAQHF. The chain couples TRBV5-5 to TRBJ1-5; weak D call: TRBD1 (6 bases). Trimming stripped 0 bases from V and 11 bases from J, with 18 bases between. The germline CDR1 and CDR2 sequences are SGHKS and YYEKEE (reference sequence). This CDR3 is 15 amino acids long.

The rearrangement links TRBV28 to TRBJ1-5; 10 positions agree with TRBD1. The CDR3 contains 14 residues. After removal of 6 bases from V and 8 bases from J, the junction contained 7 bases not matched to a gene. CDR1 and CDR2 (germline): MDHEN, SYDVKM. The CDR3 sequence: CASRATGGPEPQHF. CDR3 sequence (DNA): TGTGCCAGCAGGGCGACAGGGGGCCCCGAGCCCCAGCATTTT.

The V call is TRBV10-1, the J call TRBJ2-5; 12 positions match TRBD1. Per germline, CDR1 WNHNN and CDR2 SYGVQD (reference sequence). CDR3 length: 13 amino acids. The CDR3 reads CALRRGTGGLQYF. DNA of the CDR3: TGCGCTCTGCGGCGGGGGACAGGGGGCCTGCAGTACTTC.